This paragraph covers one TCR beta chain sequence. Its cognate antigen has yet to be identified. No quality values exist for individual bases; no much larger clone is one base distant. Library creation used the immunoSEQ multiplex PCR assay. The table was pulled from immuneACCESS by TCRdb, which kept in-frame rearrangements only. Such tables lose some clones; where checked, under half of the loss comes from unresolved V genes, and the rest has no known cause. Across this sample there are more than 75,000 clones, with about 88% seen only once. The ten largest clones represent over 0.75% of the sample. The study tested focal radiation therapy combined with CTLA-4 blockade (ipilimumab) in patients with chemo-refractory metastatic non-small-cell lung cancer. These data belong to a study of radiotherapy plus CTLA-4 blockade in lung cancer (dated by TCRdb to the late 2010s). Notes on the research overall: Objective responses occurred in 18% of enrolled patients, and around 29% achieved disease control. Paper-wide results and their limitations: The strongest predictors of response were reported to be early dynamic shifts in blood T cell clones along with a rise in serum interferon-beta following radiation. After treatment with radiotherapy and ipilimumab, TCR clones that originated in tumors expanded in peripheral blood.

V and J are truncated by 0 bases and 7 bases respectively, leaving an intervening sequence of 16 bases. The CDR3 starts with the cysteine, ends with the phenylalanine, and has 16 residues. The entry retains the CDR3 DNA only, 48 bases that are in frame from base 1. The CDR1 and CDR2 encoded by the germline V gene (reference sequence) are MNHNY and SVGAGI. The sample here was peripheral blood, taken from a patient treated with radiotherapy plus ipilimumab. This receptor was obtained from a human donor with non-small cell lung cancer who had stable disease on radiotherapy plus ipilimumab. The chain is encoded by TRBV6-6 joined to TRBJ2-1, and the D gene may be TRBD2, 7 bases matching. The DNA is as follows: TGTGCCAGCAGTTACTCGGGGGGGGCGCTTATTAATGAGCAGTTCTTC. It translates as CASSYSGGALINEQFF.